The 22 T cell receptor beta chains below come from one sample, sequenced in a study of cytomegalovirus exposure and HLA in healthy donors. Amplification used 60 Vbeta primers and 13 Jbeta primers. Clones were read by immunoSEQ multiplex PCR, and TCRdb kept only the in-frame ones, dropping some. The profile shows roughly 150,000 clones, roughly 78% of them singletons. Sequenced input: PBMCs. Source of these receptors: a middle-aged man in good health and CMV-seropositive.

This clone was seen a few times. V usage is TRBV5-1 and J usage is TRBJ1-2, with D possibly matching TRBD1 (5 bases). The CDR3 loop spans 15 amino acids. The germline V gene encodes CDR1 SGHRS and CDR2 YFSETQ. The germline V and J ends were trimmed by 0 bases and 0 bases, with 9 bases remaining between them. The CDR3 nucleotides read TGCGCCAGCAGCTTGGGTGACAGCCCTAACTATGGCTACACCTTC. Translating gives CASSLGDSPNYGYTF. Supplemented by reference TRBV5-1 and TRBJ1-2, the full variable domain reads KAGVTQTPRYLIKTRGQQVTLSCSPISGHRSVSWYQQTPGQGLQFLFEYFSETQRNKGNFPGRFSGRQFSNSRSEMNVSTLELGDSALYLCASSLGDSPNYGYTFGSGTRLTVV.

This clone has more than one count but fewer than ten. The J gene is TRBJ2-1, the V gene TRBV6-1; the match to TRBD2 covers 14 bases. The CDR3 spans 13 residues. The germline V gene encodes CDR1 MNHNS and CDR2 SASEGT. V shed 5 bases and J 10 bases; nucleotides not matched to a gene: 1. This CDR3 is CASSRLAGGEQFF. As DNA, the CDR3 is TGTGCCAGCAGTCGACTAGCGGGAGGGGAGCAGTTCTTC.

The V call is TRBV5-1, the J call TRBJ1-3; TRBD1 is a possible D gene (5 bases). Between the trimmed V and J ends, which lost 0 bases and 2 bases, there was a span of 18 bases. The CDR3 has 18 residues. Germline CDR1 SGHRS, CDR2 YFSETQ. The CDR3 spells CASSLGIYPGKAGNTIYF. In nucleotides, the CDR3 is TGCGCCAGCAGCTTGGGTATTTATCCAGGGAAGGCTGGAAACACCATATATTTT.

This clone has only one observation. CDR3 sequence: CASSQPREDGYTF. For the CDR3, the DNA is TGTGCCAGCAGCCAGCCCAGGGAAGATGGCTACACCTTC. This chain connects TRBV28 to TRBJ1-2, with D possibly TRBD1 on 5 matching bases. The CDR3 extends over 13 amino acids. The V gene's germline CDR1 is MDHEN and CDR2 SYDVKM. V lost 6 bases and J lost 6, with 14 bases in between.

The chain links TRBV2 to TRBJ2-1, with TRBD2 matching 11 bases. V lost 6 bases to trimming and J lost 14 bases; unmatched junction nucleotides: 15. The CDR3 has 15 amino acids. In germline, CDR1 is SNHLY, CDR2 FYNNEI. The CDR3 region has the DNA TGTGCCAGCAGCAACTATCTAGCGGGAGGACCTGGGGAGTTCTTC. It codes for CASSNYLAGGPGEFF.

The rearrangement links TRBV6-5 to TRBJ1-6; possibly TRBD1 for D (5 bases). The V gene's germline CDR1 is MNHEY and CDR2 SVGAGI. The CDR3 consists of 15 residues. Deletions cut 6 bases from V and 3 bases from J, with 12 bases between. CDR3: CASRRGLRYNSPLHF. Here the CDR3 DNA reads TGTGCCAGCAGAAGGGGACTTCGCTATAATTCACCCCTCCACTTT.

The chain combines TRBV18 with TRBJ1-5, with D perhaps TRBD1 (6 bases). The germline V gene has CDR1 KGHSH and CDR2 LQKENI. V was cut by 4 bases and J by 5 bases, with 12 bases left in between. The CDR3 totals 14 residues. The DNA of the CDR3 is TGTGCCAGCTCACTCCGACAGGACGATCAGCCCCAGCATTTT. It is translated as CASSLRQDDQPQHF.

This chain uses TRBV5-1 with TRBJ2-7; possibly TRBD2 for D (5 bases). The CDR3 runs to 14 residues. Trimming cost V 0 bases and J 2 bases, with 9 bases left between them. Germline CDR1 is SGHRS and CDR2 is YFSETQ. The CDR3 DNA sequence: TGCGCCAGCAGCTTGGGTTTGGGAGCCTACGAGCAGTACTTC. It yields the protein CASSLGLGAYEQYF.

The chain carries TRBV30 and TRBJ1-2; D gene unclear. The V end was cut by 1 base, the J end by 10 bases, with 10 bases between. Germline CDR1 GTSNPN, CDR2 SVGIG (reference sequence). CDR3 size: 11 residues. CDR3 residues: CAWSERGHYTF. The CDR3 DNA sequence: TGTGCCTGGAGTGAGAGAGGGCACTACACCTTC. The variable domain in full, completed from reference TRBV30 and TRBJ1-2, reads SQTIHQWPATLVQPVGSPLSLECTVEGTSNPNLYWYRQAAGRGLQLLFYSVGIGQISSEVPQNLSASRPQDRQFILSSKKLLLSDSGFYLCAWSERGHYTFGSGTRLTVV.

The chain uses TRBV27 and TRBJ2-1; 8 positions match TRBD2. From germline, CDR1 is MNHEY and CDR2 SMNVEV (reference sequence). There are 15 residues in the CDR3. V lost 4 bases, J lost 4 bases, and 6 bases stayed unmatched. The CDR3: CASSYQRELYNEQFF. As DNA, the CDR3 is TGTGCCAGCAGTTACCAGCGGGAGTTATACAATGAGCAGTTCTTC.

This rearrangement joins TRBV19 to TRBJ1-1; 11 bases match TRBD1. V shed 3 bases, J shed 9 bases, and the junction held 12 bases outside the gene matches. The CDR3 consists of 16 residues. Germline CDR1 is LNHDA and CDR2 is SQIVND (reference sequence). The CDR3 region is CASSIPGQGARGKAFF. CDR3 coding DNA: TGTGCCAGTAGTATTCCTGGACAGGGGGCGCGGGGTAAAGCTTTCTTT.

This chain's CDR3 is CASSLGGTEFYGYTF. The CDR3 nucleotides are TGTGCCAGCAGCTTGGGCGGGACAGAGTTCTATGGCTACACCTTC. This chain connects TRBV5-4 to TRBJ1-2; TRBD1 agrees at 7 bases. Germline CDR1 reads SGHNT; CDR2 reads YYREEE (reference sequence). Unmatched junction bases numbered 6, after V lost 0 bases and J lost 4 bases. The CDR3 has 15 residues.

This chain joins TRBV29-1 and TRBJ2-3, with D possibly matching TRBD1 (6 bases). The V end was cut by 5 bases, the J end by 6 bases, with 12 bases between. CDR3 length: 12 amino acids. The germline V gene has CDR1 SQVTM and CDR2 ANQGSEA. This chain's CDR3 is CSVTSGVDTQYF. Written as DNA, the CDR3 is TGCAGCGTTACCTCAGGGGTGGATACGCAGTATTTT.

The rearrangement uses TRBV11-2 and TRBJ2-7, with 8 bases aligning to TRBD1. Trimming removed 3 bases from V and 5 bases from J; junction bases left unmatched: 9. The CDR3 totals 15 residues. Germline CDR1 reads SGHAT; CDR2 reads FQNNGV. The CDR3 sequence is CASSFTGQGGNEQYF. CDR3 sequence (DNA): TGTGCCAGCAGCTTTACAGGACAGGGAGGAAACGAGCAGTACTTC.

The chain employs TRBV20-1 and TRBJ2-7; D is uncertain. The length of the CDR3 is 11 residues. Germline CDR1 is DFQATT and CDR2 is SNEGSKA (reference sequence). V lost 7 bases to trimming and J lost 0 bases, with 7 bases between them. The CDR3 here is CSVPSSYEQYF. For the CDR3, the DNA is TGCAGTGTCCCCAGCTCCTACGAGCAGTACTTC.

This clone occurred once. V usage is TRBV16 and J usage is TRBJ2-7, with 8 nucleotides matching TRBD2. Trimming at V came to 2 bases and at J to 9 bases, leaving 9 bases not matched to a gene. CDR3 length: 14 residues. The germline CDR1 and CDR2 sequences are KGHSY and FQNENV. The CDR3 sequence is CASSQGLAVEGQYF. The CDR3 nucleotides are TGTGCCAGCAGCCAAGGACTAGCTGTAGAAGGGCAGTACTTC.

In its sample, this clone was seen a few times. The V call is TRBV5-4, the J call TRBJ2-5; weak D call: TRBD2 (6 bases). Germline V gene lookup returns CDR1 SGHNT and CDR2 YYREEE (reference sequence). V lost 5 bases, J lost 5 bases, and 25 bases lay in between. The CDR3 is 17 residues long. The CDR3 is CASSLKAPRRVGETQYF. The CDR3 coding sequence is TGTGCCAGCAGTCTTAAGGCCCCCAGGAGGGTGGGGGAGACCCAGTACTTC.

The rearrangement joins TRBV27 to TRBJ2-7; maybe TRBD1 (6 bases). CDR1 and CDR2 (germline): MNHEY, SMNVEV (reference sequence). The length of the CDR3 is 14 residues. The V end lost 7 bases, the J end lost 3 bases, and 16 bases lay between the germline ends. The CDR3 nucleotides read TGTGCCAGCAATCGCCGGGCAGGGGTCTACGAGCAGTACTTC. Protein sequence: CASNRRAGVYEQYF.

The V and J genes are TRBV5-1 and TRBJ2-6; possible D gene TRBD1, 6 bases. The CDR3 is made up of 15 amino acids. With 4 bases removed from V and 5 bases from J, the gap between germline ends came to 13 bases. Germline CDR1 reads SGHRS; CDR2 reads YFSETQ. The CDR3 DNA reads as TGCGCCAGCAGCGGGACATTGGGGAGGGCCAACGTCCTGACTTTC. This translates into CASSGTLGRANVLTF.

Notes on this clone: Other DNA sequences in the same sample also yield this CDR3. V and J are TRBV28 and TRBJ1-1; no definite D call. Trimming shortened V by 2 bases and J by 0 bases, and 4 bases separated the two germline ends. Germline V gene data show CDR1 as MDHEN and CDR2 as SYDVKM. The CDR3 covers 13 residues. CDR3 nucleotide sequence: TGTGCCAGCAGTTTAAACTTGAACACTGAAGCTTTCTTT. Its protein product is CASSLNLNTEAFF. The full variable domain, rest sourced from reference TRBV28 and TRBJ1-1, is DVKVTQSSRYLVKRTGEKVFLECVQDMDHENMFWYRQDPGLGLRLIYFSYDVKMKEKGDIPEGYSVSREKKERFSLILESASTNQTSMYLCASSLNLNTEAFFGQGTRLTVV.

This chain uses TRBV30 with TRBJ1-5, with D maybe TRBD1 (6 bases). The CDR3 length is 14 residues. The V end was cut by 0 bases, the J end by 5 bases, with 11 bases between. Germline values: CDR1 GTSNPN, CDR2 SVGIG (reference sequence). CDR3 bases: TGTGCCTGGAGTGTAAGGGCAGGGGATCAGCCCCAGCATTTT. Translated: CAWSVRAGDQPQHF.

This clone was detected only a few times. The chain uses TRBV19 and TRBJ2-3; 7 nucleotides line up with TRBD1. This CDR3 has 15 residues. V dropped 10 bases and J dropped 4; count of bases not matched to a gene: 14. Germline CDR1 LNHDA, CDR2 SQIVND (reference sequence). For the CDR3, the DNA is TGTGCCACAGAAGGGACAGTATACGGTGCAGATACGCAGTATTTT. The encoded protein is CATEGTVYGADTQYF.